This T cell receptor beta chain was sequenced for a study of spatial heterogeneity in lung cancer. Study details: 55 to 80 TRACERx patients with early, untreated non-small cell lung cancer donated samples. Combinations of a unique TCR and a UMI were tallied in raw reads, and on average each appeared more than ten times.

The time point here: blood at routine non-recurrence follow-up after resection. Tumor, nontumor lung or frozen PBMC supplied whole RNA, sequenced without sorting. Unique molecular identifiers, one per molecule, were present on every TCR cDNA molecule. TCRdb re-called the 5' RACE reads through MiXCR, storing one row per CDR3 protein. The data contain about 120,000 distinct CDR3 sequences, more than 10% of them singletons. The sample was PBMCs, taken at follow-up. The TCR sequence derives from a male donor with early-stage non-small cell lung cancer.

This chain's CDR3 is CATSTRSSGSTDTQYF. DNA for the CDR3: TGTGCCACCAGCACTCGATCGAGCGGAAGCACAGATACGCAGTATTTT. The V call is TRBV15, the J call TRBJ2-3, with D possibly TRBD2 on 5 matching bases. Trimming took 4 bases from V and 0 from J, leaving 14 bases between them. In germline, CDR1 is LNHNV, CDR2 YYDKDF (reference sequence). The CDR3 extends over 16 amino acids.